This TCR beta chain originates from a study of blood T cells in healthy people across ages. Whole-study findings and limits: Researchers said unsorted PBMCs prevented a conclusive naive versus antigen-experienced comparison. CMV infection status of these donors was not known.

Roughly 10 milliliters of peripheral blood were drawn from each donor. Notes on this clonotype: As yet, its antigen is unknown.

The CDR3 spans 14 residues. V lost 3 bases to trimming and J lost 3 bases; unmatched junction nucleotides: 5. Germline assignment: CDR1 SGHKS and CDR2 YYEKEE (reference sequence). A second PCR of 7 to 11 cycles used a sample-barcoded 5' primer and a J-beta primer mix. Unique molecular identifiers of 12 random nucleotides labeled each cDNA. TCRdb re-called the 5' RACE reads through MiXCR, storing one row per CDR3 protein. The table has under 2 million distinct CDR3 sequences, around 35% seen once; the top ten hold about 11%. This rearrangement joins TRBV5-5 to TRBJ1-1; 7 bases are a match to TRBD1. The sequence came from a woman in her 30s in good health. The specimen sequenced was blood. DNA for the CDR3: TGTGCCAGCAGCTGGGACAGCTGGTACACTGAAGCTTTCTTT. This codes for CASSWDSWYTEAFF. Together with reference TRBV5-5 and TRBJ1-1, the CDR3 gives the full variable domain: DAGVTQSPTHLIKTRGQQVTLRCSPISGHKSVSWYQQVLGQGPQFIFQYYEKEERGRGNFPDRFSARQFPNYSSELNVNALLLGDSALYLCASSWDSWYTEAFFGQGTRLTVV.